This T cell receptor (beta chain) derives from a study of T cells in narcolepsy. This clone was seen a handful of times. Its antigen is unknown. This CDR3 is built from 11 residues. Germline V gene data show CDR1 as MDHEN and CDR2 as SYDVKM. V was trimmed by 6 bases and J by 5 bases, leaving 7 bases between them. General study findings and limits: HCRT-specific and TRIB2-specific autoreactive clonotypes appeared among same-patient CSF and blood CD4+ clonotypes. Blood of same and different patients, but not healthy controls, reportedly held recurring autoreactive clonotypes.

Data came from immunoSEQ multiplex PCR; TCRdb stores just in-frame clones and leaves some out. The repertoire holds about 20,000 clones, roughly four fifths seen once, with about 1.5% in the top ten. The chain joins TRBV28 to TRBJ1-1; D gene unclear. The receptor was isolated from a human donor in good health. Sample: memory (CD45RA-) CD4+ T cells from blood. The CDR3 coding sequence is TGTGCCAGCAGGCGGACGACTGAAGCTTTCTTT. This codes for CASRRTTEAFF.